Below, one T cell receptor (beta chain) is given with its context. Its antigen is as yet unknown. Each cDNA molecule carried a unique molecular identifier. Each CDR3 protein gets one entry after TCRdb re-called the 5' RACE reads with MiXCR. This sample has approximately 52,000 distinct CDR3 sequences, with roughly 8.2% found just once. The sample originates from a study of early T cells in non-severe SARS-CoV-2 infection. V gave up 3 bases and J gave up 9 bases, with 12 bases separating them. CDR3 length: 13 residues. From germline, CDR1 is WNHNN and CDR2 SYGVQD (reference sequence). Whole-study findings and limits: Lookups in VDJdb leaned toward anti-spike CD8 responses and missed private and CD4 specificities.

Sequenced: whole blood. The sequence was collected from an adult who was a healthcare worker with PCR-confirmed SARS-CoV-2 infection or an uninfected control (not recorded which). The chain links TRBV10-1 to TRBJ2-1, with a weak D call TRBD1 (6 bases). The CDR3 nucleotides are TGCGCCAGCAGTGAATCAGGGGTCGGTGAGCAGTTCTTC. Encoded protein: CASSESGVGEQFF.